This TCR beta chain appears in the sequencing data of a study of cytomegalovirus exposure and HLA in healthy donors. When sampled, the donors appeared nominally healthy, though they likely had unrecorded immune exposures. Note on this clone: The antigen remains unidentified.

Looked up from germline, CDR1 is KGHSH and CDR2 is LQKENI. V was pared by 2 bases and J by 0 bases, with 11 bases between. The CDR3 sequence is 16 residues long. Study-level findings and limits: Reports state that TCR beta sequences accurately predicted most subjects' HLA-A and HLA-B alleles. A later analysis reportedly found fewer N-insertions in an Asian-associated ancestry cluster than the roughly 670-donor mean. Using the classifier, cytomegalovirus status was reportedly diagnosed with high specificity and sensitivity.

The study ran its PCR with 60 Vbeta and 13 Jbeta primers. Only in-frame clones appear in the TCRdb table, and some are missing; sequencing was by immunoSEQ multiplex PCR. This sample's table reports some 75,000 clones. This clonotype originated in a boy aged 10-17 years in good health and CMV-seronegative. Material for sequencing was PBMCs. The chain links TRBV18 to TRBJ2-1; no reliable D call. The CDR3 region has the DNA TGTGCCAGCTCACCAACGCGTTACAGCTCCTACAATGAGCAGTTCTTC. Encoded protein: CASSPTRYSSYNEQFF.